The source of this T cell receptor beta chain is a study of blood T cell repertoires in COVID-19. Germline-derived CDR1 and CDR2 are SGHDT and YYEEEE. This CDR3 is 13 amino acids long. Trimming pared 4 bases from V and 3 bases from J, leaving 11 bases between. In the authors' workflow: Researchers report that nucleated cell counts were estimated from reference gene primer amplification. Measured with immunoSEQ multiplex PCR; TCRdb has only the in-frame clones, and not every one. D and trimming were read from the DNA, whereas the V and J calls and clone size are those reported in that table. This sample has about 280,000 clones; 83% occur once, and the top ten carry 8% to 10%.

V and J are TRBV5-6 and TRBJ2-7, with D possibly matching TRBD1 (6 bases). This clonotype was sampled from a woman in her 50s who had recovered from COVID-19. Material: peripheral blood. The CDR3 sequence: CASSDRWNYEQYF. In DNA form, the CDR3 reads TGTGCCAGCAGCGACAGGTGGAACTACGAGCAGTACTTC.